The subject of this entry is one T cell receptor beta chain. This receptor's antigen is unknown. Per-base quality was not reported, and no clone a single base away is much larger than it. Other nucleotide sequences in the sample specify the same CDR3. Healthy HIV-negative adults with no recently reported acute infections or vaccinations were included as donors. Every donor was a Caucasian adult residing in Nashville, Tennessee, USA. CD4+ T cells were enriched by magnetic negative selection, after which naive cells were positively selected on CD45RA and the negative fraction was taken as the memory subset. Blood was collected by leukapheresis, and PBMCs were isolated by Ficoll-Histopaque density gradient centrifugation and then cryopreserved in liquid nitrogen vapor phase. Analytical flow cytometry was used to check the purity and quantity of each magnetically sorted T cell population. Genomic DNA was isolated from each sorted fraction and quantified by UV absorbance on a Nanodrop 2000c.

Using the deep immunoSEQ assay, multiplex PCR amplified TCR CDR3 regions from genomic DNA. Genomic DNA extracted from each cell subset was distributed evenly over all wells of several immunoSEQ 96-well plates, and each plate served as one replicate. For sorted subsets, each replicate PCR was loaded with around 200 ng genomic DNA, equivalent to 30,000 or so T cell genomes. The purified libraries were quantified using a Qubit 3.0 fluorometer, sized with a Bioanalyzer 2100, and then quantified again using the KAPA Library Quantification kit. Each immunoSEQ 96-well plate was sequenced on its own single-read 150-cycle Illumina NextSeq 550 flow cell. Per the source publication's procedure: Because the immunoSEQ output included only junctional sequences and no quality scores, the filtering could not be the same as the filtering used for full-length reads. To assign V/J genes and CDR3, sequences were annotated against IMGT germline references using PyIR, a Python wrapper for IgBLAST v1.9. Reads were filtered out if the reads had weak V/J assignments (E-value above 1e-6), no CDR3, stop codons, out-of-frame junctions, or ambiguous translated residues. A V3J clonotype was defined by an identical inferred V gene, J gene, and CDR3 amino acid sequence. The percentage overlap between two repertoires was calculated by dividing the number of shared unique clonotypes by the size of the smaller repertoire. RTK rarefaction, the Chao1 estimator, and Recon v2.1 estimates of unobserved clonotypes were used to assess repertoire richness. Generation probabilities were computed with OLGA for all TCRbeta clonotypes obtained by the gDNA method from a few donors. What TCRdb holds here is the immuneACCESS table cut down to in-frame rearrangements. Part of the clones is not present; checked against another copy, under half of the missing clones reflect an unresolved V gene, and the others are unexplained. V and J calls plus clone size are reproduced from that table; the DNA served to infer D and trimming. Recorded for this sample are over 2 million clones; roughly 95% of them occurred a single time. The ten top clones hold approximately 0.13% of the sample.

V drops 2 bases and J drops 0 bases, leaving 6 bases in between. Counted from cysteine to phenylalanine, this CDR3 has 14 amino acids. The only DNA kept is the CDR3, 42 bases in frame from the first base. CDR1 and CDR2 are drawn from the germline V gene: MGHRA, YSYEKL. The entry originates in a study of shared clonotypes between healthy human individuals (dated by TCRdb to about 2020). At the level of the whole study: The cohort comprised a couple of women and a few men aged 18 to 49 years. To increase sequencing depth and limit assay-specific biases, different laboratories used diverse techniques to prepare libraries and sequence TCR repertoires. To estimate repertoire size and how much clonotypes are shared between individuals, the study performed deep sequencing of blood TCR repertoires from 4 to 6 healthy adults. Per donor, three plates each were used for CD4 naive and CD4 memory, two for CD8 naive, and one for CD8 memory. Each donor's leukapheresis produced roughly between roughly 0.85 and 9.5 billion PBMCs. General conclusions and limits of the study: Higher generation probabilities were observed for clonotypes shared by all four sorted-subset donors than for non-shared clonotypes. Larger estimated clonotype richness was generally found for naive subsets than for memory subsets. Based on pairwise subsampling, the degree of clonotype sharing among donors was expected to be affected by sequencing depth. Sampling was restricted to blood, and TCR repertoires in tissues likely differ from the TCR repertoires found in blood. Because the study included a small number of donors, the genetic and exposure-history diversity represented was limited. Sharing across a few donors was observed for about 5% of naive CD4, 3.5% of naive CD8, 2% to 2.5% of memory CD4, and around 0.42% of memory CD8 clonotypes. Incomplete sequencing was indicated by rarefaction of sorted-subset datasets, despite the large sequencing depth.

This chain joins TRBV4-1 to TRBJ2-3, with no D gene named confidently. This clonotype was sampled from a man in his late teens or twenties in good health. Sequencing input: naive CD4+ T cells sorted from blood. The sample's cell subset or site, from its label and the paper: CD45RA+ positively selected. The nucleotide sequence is TGCGCCAGCAGCCAACAAACTAGCACAGATACGCAGTATTTT. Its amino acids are CASSQQTSTDTQYF.